This TCR beta chain came from a study of blood T cell repertoires in COVID-19. About the research overall: The study drew acute and convalescent COVID-19 samples from the United States, Italy and Spain. In each case, the material was cDNA or gDNA derived from T cells, B-cell-depleted T cells, or PBMCs.

The data were produced by immunoSEQ multiplex PCR, yet TCRdb's version contains in-frame clones alone and is incomplete. The repertoire consists of over 100,000 clones, with around four fifths occurring once and the leading ten covering 0.8% to 0.9%. The trim removed 6 bases at V and 5 bases at J, leaving 6 bases unmatched. Germline V lookup: CDR1 SEHNR, CDR2 FQNEAQ (reference sequence). This CDR3 region has 15 residues. The chain combines TRBV7-9 with TRBJ2-1, with 11 bases fitting TRBD2. Specimen: peripheral blood. This TCR came from a woman in her seventies with acute or convalescent COVID-19. The CDR3 nucleotides read TGTGCCAGCAGACCACTAGCGGGAGACAACAATGAGCAGTTCTTC. The encoded protein is CASRPLAGDNNEQFF. The complete variable domain, with remaining parts taken from reference TRBV7-9 and TRBJ2-1, reads DTGVSQNPRHKITKRGQNVTFRCDPISEHNRLYWYRQTLGQGPEFLTYFQNEAQLEKSRLLSDRFSAERPKGSFSTLEIQRTEQGDSAMYLCASRPLAGDNNEQFFGPGTRLTVL.